One sample yielded the 9 T cell receptor beta chains listed below, sequenced in a study of T cells in women clearing cervical HPV infection. Repertoires were generated with immunoSEQ multiplex PCR, while TCRdb's copy carries only in-frame clones and drops some. The table lists tens of thousands of clones, with 7.5% to 9.5% in the top ten. The sequenced sample was blood buffy coat. The origin of the receptors is a woman aged 18 to 75 with a cervical HPV16 infection that either progressed to CIN3+ or cleared (not recorded which).

With regard to this clone: The read halts 3 residues ahead of the CDR3 end, with the missing end drawn from the germline J gene. V is TRBV6-2 or TRBV6-3 and J is TRBJ2-7; 8 bases map to TRBD2. The V gene end was trimmed by 10 bases and the J gene end by 2 bases; junction bases not matched to a gene: 10. In germline, CDR1 is MNHEY, CDR2 SVGEGT. The CDR3 has 14 amino acids. CDR3 amino acids: CATARGGDPYEQYF. The sequenced CDR3 bases are TGTGCCACCGCTCGGGGGGGGGATCCCTACGAG.

Concerning this clone: The CDR3 end falls 3 residues outside the read, so it is completed with the germline J gene. The chain joins TRBV20-1 to TRBJ2-5; TRBD1 aligns across 11 bases. Germline CDR1 DFQATT, CDR2 SNEGSKA (reference sequence). Trimming cost V 4 bases and J 3 bases; bases outside gene matches: 4. This CDR3 region has 14 residues. CDR3 DNA, as far as it was read: TGCAGTGCTAAACAGGGACAGGGGGAAGAGACC. The encoded protein is CSAKQGQGEET. In full, the CDR3 reads CSAKQGQGEETQYF.

As regards this clone: The CDR3 end is not reached by the read, which stops 3 residues before it; the germline J gene fills it in. V and J are TRBV7-2 and TRBJ2-7; 8 bases map to TRBD1. V trimming: 5 bases; J trimming: 4 bases; junction bases outside the gene matches: 10. The CDR3 contains 15 residues. Germline CDR1 SGHTA, CDR2 FQGNSA. The CDR3 region is CASSPGAGGLYEQYF. The sequenced part of the CDR3 DNA is TGTGCCAGCAGCCCCGGGGCAGGGGGCTTGTACGAG.

With regard to this clone: The CDR3 extends 3 residues past the end of the read, so its final part is completed from the germline J gene. V gene TRBV2 combines with J gene TRBJ2-5; tentatively, D is TRBD2 (6 bases). Deletions cut 6 bases from V and 5 bases from J, with 10 bases between. There are 12 residues in the CDR3. Germline V gene sequence: CDR1 SNHLY, CDR2 FYNNEI. The CDR3: CASSVGGETQYF. CDR3 DNA (partial): TGTGCCAGCAGCGTTGGGGGGGAGACC.

CDR3 in amino acids: CASRLAVNSYDYTF. The CDR3 bases that were read are TGTGCCAGTAGACTAGCGGTGAACTCCTACGAC. The chain carries TRBV2 and TRBJ1-2, with D unresolved. The CDR3 is cut off 3 residues early in the read; its end comes from the germline J gene. Germline V gene lookup returns CDR1 SNHLY and CDR2 FYNNEI. This CDR3 comprises 14 residues.

To note about this clone: The CDR3 end is not reached by the read, which stops 3 residues before it; the germline J gene fills it in. The chain recombines TRBV11-2 with TRBJ1-5, with 8 bases aligning to TRBD1. The CDR3 is 14 amino acids. Germline trimming cut 2 bases from V and 5 bases from J; bases unmatched to any gene: 2. Germline V CDR1 and CDR2: SGHAT, FQNNGV. CDR3 DNA, as far as it was read: TGTGCCAGCAGCTTACAGGGGGCTCATCAGCCC. Protein sequence: CASSLQGAHQP. Given in full, the CDR3 is CASSLQGAHQPQHF.

As regards this clone: Read data end 3 residues before the CDR3 end; the end is taken from the germline J gene. V gene TRBV24-1 combines with J gene TRBJ2-3; D gene uncertain. Trimming shortened V by 3 bases and J by 6 bases, and 9 bases separated the two germline ends. In germline, CDR1 is KGHDR, CDR2 SFDVKD. The CDR3 has 13 residues. CDR3 sequence: CATSDAYEDTQYF. CDR3 bases read: TGTGCCACCAGTGATGCCTACGAGGATACG.

About this clone: Read sequence stops 3 residues before the CDR3 end, and the germline J gene provides the missing end. The chain combines TRBV20-1 with TRBJ1-2; no reliable D call. Germline values: CDR1 DFQATT, CDR2 SNEGSKA (reference sequence). This CDR3 contains 14 residues. CDR3 protein: CSATVGLYQETYTF. CDR3 bases read: TGCAGTGCTACAGTGGGCCTTTACCAAGAGACC.

The DNA read from the CDR3 is TGTGCCAGCAGCGTCACAGGGGTGGACGGGGAG. Its translation: CASSVTGVDGE. The whole CDR3 protein is CASSVTGVDGELFF. The chain has TRBV7-7 and TRBJ2-2; 7 nucleotides match TRBD1. The sequence runs out 3 residues before the end of the CDR3; the remainder is reconstructed from the germline J gene. V shed 5 bases, J shed 7 bases, and the junction held 7 bases outside the gene matches. The germline gives CDR1 SSHAT, CDR2 FNYEAQ (reference sequence). The CDR3 extends over 14 amino acids.